The present T cell receptor beta chain was sequenced within a study of spatial heterogeneity in lung cancer. Looking at the study overall: Raw reads contained each unique TCR and UMI combination more than ten times on average. The study's findings and limits: In blood, ubiquitous expanded tumor TCRs appeared more at resection than follow-up.

TCRdb re-called the 5' RACE reads through MiXCR, storing one row per CDR3 protein. The sample yields under 30,000 distinct CDR3 sequences, 4% to 6% seen once. This clonotype was seen repeatedly, ten times or more. The antigen is undetermined. Time point: sample taken at primary tumor resection. Sequencing was performed on whole RNA extracted from tumor and nontumor lung tissue, or from frozen PBMC, and the material was left unsorted. The sequence derives from a male donor with early-stage non-small cell lung cancer. The sequenced sample was PBMCs, obtained at surgery.

CDR3 loop: CARDRGHGNEQFF. CDR3 DNA: TGTGCCCGCGACAGGGGGCACGGCAATGAGCAGTTCTTC. V and J are TRBV30 and TRBJ2-1; 10 nucleotides agree with TRBD1. V was pared by 8 bases and J by 6 bases, with 7 bases of the junction left unmatched. This CDR3 is 13 amino acids long. In germline, CDR1 is GTSNPN, CDR2 SVGIG (reference sequence).